The rows below give T cell receptor beta chains drawn from one sample of a study of CDR3 diversity in severe acne. TCRdb independently ran MiXCR on the PCR reads; one entry per CDR3 protein. The sample gives tens of thousands of distinct CDR3 sequences, about half of which show up once; 11% is in the top ten. Material for sequencing was blood. These receptors were taken from a male donor with severe acne vulgaris. The CDR3 runs from the conserved cysteine through the conserved F or W. The D gene is left open where the match is weak. Where a row states a size, it is once, few, many or the class of an expanded clone; other rows omit it.

clone size | D gene | J gene | V gene | CDR3 protein | CDR3 DNA
many | - | TRBJ2-5 | TRBV6-2/TRBV6-3 | CASRTADRTQYF | TGTGCCAGCAGGACGGCGGATCGGACCCAGTACTTC
few | - | TRBJ1-2 | TRBV25-1 | CASSGRGGYTF | TGTGCCAGCAGTGGGCGGGGAGGCTACACCTTC
once | - | TRBJ2-7 | TRBV5-1 | CASSRSGANEQYF | TGTGCCAGCAGCAGGTCGGGGGCGAACGAGCAGTACTTC
many | TRBD1 | TRBJ2-1 | TRBV24-1 | CATSGTGADNEQFF | TGTGCCACCAGCGGGACAGGGGCTGACAATGAGCAGTTCTTC
- | TRBD1 | TRBJ2-2 | TRBV29-1 | CSVETGQGNTGELFF | TGCAGCGTAGAGACCGGACAGGGAAACACCGGGGAGCTGTTTTTT
few | - | TRBJ2-7 | TRBV7-9 | CATRGSYEQYF | TGTGCCACCCGGGGCTCCTACGAGCAGTACTTC
many | - | TRBJ1-2 | TRBV2 | CASSLDDGYTF | TGTGCCAGCAGTCTCGACGATGGCTACACCTTC
few | - | TRBJ2-1 | TRBV5-4 | CASSLEQVRVMNNEQFF | TGTGCCAGCAGCTTGGAACAGGTCAGGGTCATGAACAATGAGCAGTTCTTC
many | - | TRBJ1-6 | TRBV7-9 | CASSSDGAYNSPLHF | TGTGCCAGCAGCTCAGACGGGGCTTATAATTCACCCCTCCACTTT
few | - | TRBJ2-7 | TRBV7-6 | CASSLAGHYEQYF | TGTGCCAGCAGCTTAGCCGGCCACTACGAGCAGTACTTC
- | TRBD2 | TRBJ2-1 | TRBV20-1 | CSELAGLSYEQFF | TGCAGTGAACTAGCGGGTCTATCCTACGAGCAGTTCTTC
few | TRBD1 | TRBJ1-2 | TRBV29-1 | CSVRDRVGYTF | TGCAGCGTACGGGACAGGGTTGGCTACACCTTC
medium-sized | - | TRBJ2-1 | TRBV12-3/TRBV12-4 | CASSLEYNEQFF | TGTGCCAGCAGTTTGGAATACAATGAGCAGTTCTTC
medium-sized | - | TRBJ2-7 | TRBV20-1 | CSARDHLASAYEQYF | TGCAGTGCTAGAGATCATCTGGCTAGCGCGTACGAGCAGTACTTC
- | TRBD2 | TRBJ2-1 | TRBV24-1 | CATSDLTSGRAVVDNEQFF | TGTGCCACCAGTGATTTGACTAGCGGGAGGGCCGTCGTTGACAATGAGCAGTTCTTC
- | TRBD2 | TRBJ2-1 | TRBV7-2 | CASSRLAGVSNEQFF | TGTGCCAGCAGTCGACTAGCGGGAGTCTCGAATGAGCAGTTCTTC
many | TRBD2 | TRBJ2-1 | TRBV7-6 | CASSLRAGVRSRRVGSYNEQFF | TGTGCCAGCAGCTTACGGGCGGGAGTACGGAGTAGGAGGGTTGGGTCCTACAATGAGCAGTTCTTC
- | - | TRBJ2-5 | TRBV10-3 | CAISESSLGMDGETQYF | TGTGCCATCAGTGAGTCATCCCTCGGTATGGATGGGGAGACCCAGTACTTC
few | TRBD2 | TRBJ2-7 | TRBV10-3 | CAISESASGSAHEQYF | TGTGCCATCAGTGAGTCGGCGAGCGGGAGTGCCCACGAGCAGTACTTC
few | TRBD2 | TRBJ2-2 | TRBV9 | CASSVYRTSVNTGELFF | TGTGCCAGCAGCGTTTACAGGACTAGCGTTAACACCGGGGAGCTGTTTTTT
- | - | TRBJ2-4 | TRBV20-1 | CSARDRGFVNIQYF | TGCAGTGCTAGAGATCGCGGGTTTGTCAACATTCAGTACTTC
many | - | TRBJ2-5 | TRBV5-1 | CASSLAPVTAGETQYF | TGCGCCAGCAGCTTGGCCCCAGTCACCGCGGGGGAGACCCAGTACTTC
- | - | TRBJ1-2 | TRBV6-2/TRBV6-3 | CATVTGTLLRGYTF | TGTGCCACGGTAACCGGGACATTGCTTCGAGGCTACACCTTC
- | TRBD1 | TRBJ1-6 | TRBV25-1 | CASSYGQGNSPLHF | TGTGCCAGCAGTTATGGACAGGGCAATTCACCCCTCCACTTT
- | - | TRBJ2-1 | TRBV4-1 | CASSQGPSTEQFF | TGCGCCAGCAGCCAAGGTCCTAGCACCGAGCAGTTCTTC
- | - | TRBJ2-1 | TRBV28 | CASSLFAGTLVDEQFF | TGTGCCAGCAGTTTATTTGCGGGAACCCTTGTGGATGAGCAGTTCTTC
- | TRBD1 | TRBJ1-2 | TRBV11-2 | CASSSGRGSDGYTF | TGTGCCAGCAGCTCCGGCAGGGGGAGCGATGGCTACACCTTC
many | - | TRBJ2-7 | TRBV20-1 | CSAAVRAARVYEQYF | TGCAGTGCCGCTGTCCGGGCCGCAAGAGTCTACGAGCAGTACTTC
- | - | TRBJ1-1 | TRBV5-1 | CASSGGAGRDTEAFF | TGCGCCAGCAGCGGCGGGGCCGGGCGGGACACTGAAGCTTTCTTT
- | - | TRBJ1-1 | TRBV19 | CATGGTEAFF | TGTGCCACGGGAGGGACTGAAGCTTTCTTT
once | TRBD2 | TRBJ2-1 | TRBV28 | CASTLGGAYNEQFF | TGTGCCAGCACCCTCGGGGGGGCCTACAATGAGCAGTTCTTC
many | - | TRBJ2-6 | TRBV20-1 | CSAIETTSGANVLTF | TGCAGTGCTATAGAGACTACCTCTGGGGCCAACGTCCTGACTTTC
few | TRBD1 | TRBJ2-3 | TRBV27 | CASSSPGQGTDTQYF | TGTGCCAGCAGTTCCCCGGGACAGGGCACAGATACGCAGTATTTT
many | TRBD2 | TRBJ2-1 | TRBV6-4 | CASSDSLAGANEQFF | TGTGCCAGCAGTGACTCACTAGCGGGAGCCAATGAGCAGTTCTTC
- | - | TRBJ2-5 | TRBV7-2 | CASRKRSKETQYF | TGTGCCAGCCGTAAGCGGTCCAAAGAGACCCAGTACTTC
- | - | TRBJ2-7 | TRBV28 | CASSGTSAGSSYEQYF | TGTGCCAGCAGTGGGACGTCGGCAGGGAGCTCCTACGAGCAGTACTTC
- | - | TRBJ2-7 | TRBV20-1 | CSAGDEGYEQYF | TGCAGTGCAGGGGACGAGGGCTACGAGCAGTACTTC
- | TRBD2 | TRBJ2-1 | TRBV24-1 | CATSDRREGEQFF | TGTGCCACCAGTGACCGCAGGGAGGGTGAGCAGTTCTTC
- | - | TRBJ1-6 | TRBV7-9 | CASSLAGQNSPLHF | TGTGCCAGCAGCTTAGCAGGCCAGAATTCACCCCTCCACTTT
many | - | TRBJ2-7 | TRBV29-1 | CSVGGGPDEQYF | TGCAGCGTTGGAGGGGGGCCCGACGAGCAGTACTTC
- | TRBD2 | TRBJ2-3 | TRBV28 | CASSLFSSGRAPDTQYF | TGTGCCAGCAGTTTATTTTCTAGCGGGAGGGCCCCAGATACGCAGTATTTT
- | - | TRBJ1-1 | TRBV10-3 | CAITGTANTEAFF | TGCGCCATCACCGGGACGGCGAACACTGAAGCTTTCTTT
- | - | TRBJ1-1 | TRBV24-1 | CATRAGEEAFF | TGTGCCACCAGGGCGGGGGAGGAAGCTTTCTTT
- | - | TRBJ2-7 | TRBV10-3 | CAISDRTEQYF | TGTGCCATCAGTGACAGGACCGAGCAGTACTTC
many | - | TRBJ2-3 | TRBV19 | CASSKQDVTDTQYF | TGTGCCAGTAGTAAACAAGACGTAACAGATACGCAGTATTTT
- | - | TRBJ2-7 | TRBV7-9 | CASSFYICSASSVYEQYF | -
many | - | TRBJ2-2 | TRBV2 | CASHQGKYTGELFF | TGTGCCAGCCACCAGGGGAAGTACACCGGGGAGCTGTTTTTT
- | TRBD2 | TRBJ2-3 | TRBV7-2 | CASSQTSGSIDTQYF | TGTGCCAGCAGTCAAACTAGCGGGAGTATAGATACGCAGTATTTT
many | - | TRBJ2-3 | TRBV5-8 | CASSPQRHSSSTDTQYF | TGTGCCAGCAGCCCCCAGCGCCATTCATCATCCACAGATACGCAGTATTTT
- | - | TRBJ1-5 | TRBV7-9 | CASSWGVGSNQPQHF | TGTGCCAGCAGTTGGGGGGTAGGCAGCAATCAGCCCCAGCATTTT
- | TRBD1 | TRBJ2-3 | TRBV19 | CASSIGTGGTDTQYF | TGTGCCAGTAGTATTGGAACAGGGGGCACGGATACGCAGTATTTT
once | TRBD2 | TRBJ2-5 | TRBV20-1 | CSSGTSGRKETQYF | TGCAGTTCCGGGACTAGCGGGCGGAAAGAGACCCAGTACTTC
many | TRBD2 | TRBJ2-3 | TRBV6-2/TRBV6-3 | CASSYSGTKSPTDTQYF | TGTGCCAGCAGTTACAGCGGGACTAAGTCCCCCACAGATACGCAGTATTTT
many | TRBD2 | TRBJ2-5 | TRBV5-1 | CASSLAASGSPQETQYF | TGCGCCAGCAGCTTGGCGGCTAGCGGGAGTCCCCAAGAGACCCAGTACTTC
- | - | TRBJ1-2 | TRBV6-1 | CASSERGFGLDYGYTF | TGTGCCAGCAGCGAGCGAGGGTTCGGGTTAGACTATGGCTACACCTTC
many | - | TRBJ2-2 | TRBV18 | CASSPMTGELFF | TGTGCCAGCTCACCTATGACCGGGGAGCTGTTTTTT
- | TRBD2 | TRBJ2-1 | TRBV15 | CATSRGDGAGEFNEQFF | TGTGCCACCAGCAGGGGGGATGGAGCGGGAGAGTTCAATGAGCAGTTCTTC